This TCR beta chain was identified during a study of blood T cell repertoires in COVID-19. This clone appeared once. Germline assignment: CDR1 SGHTS and CDR2 YDEGEE. This CDR3 contains 15 residues. With 5 bases clipped from V and 0 bases from J, the junction kept 5 bases outside the gene matches. Participants spanned ages about 18 to 95 years and resided in about two dozen US areas. Generated by immunoSEQ multiplex PCR, the TCRdb table keeps only in-frame clones and is missing some. The sample has 300,000 or so clones, about 90% seen once. Sequencing was done on a sample of PBMCs or T cells enriched from blood (not recorded which). The V call is TRBV5-8, the J call TRBJ2-5; 9 nucleotides line up with TRBD2. This receptor was identified in a woman between 45 and 65 years old who had been exposed to COVID-19. The CDR3 is CASRWGTSHQETQYF. CDR3 bases: TGTGCCAGCAGATGGGGGACTAGCCACCAAGAGACCCAGTACTTC.